These T cell receptor beta chains were read from a single sample in a study of T cells in Graves' hyperthyroidism and ophthalmopathy. In TCRdb, the multiplex PCR reads were re-called with MiXCR into one record per CDR3 protein. Counted here are about 420,000 distinct CDR3 sequences, 15% to 19% occurring once; the ten biggest clones make up around an eighth. Sequenced: blood. The receptor source for this set is a woman under 30 with Graves' hyperthyroidism. The CDR3 runs from the conserved cysteine through the conserved F or W. D genes are given only for firm matches. Size tells how often a clone was seen (once, few, many) or the class of an expanded clone, and some rows leave it out.

v_gene,d_gene,abundance,j_gene,CDR3nt,CDR3aa
TRBV10-3,.,many,TRBJ1-1,TGTGCCATCAGTGAGGGTGTCGCTGAAGCTTTCTTT,CAISEGVAEAFF
TRBV5-1,TRBD2,.,TRBJ2-2,TGCGCCAGCAGCTCCTTCCTTCTAGCGGGAGCCGGGCTAGGGGGAGCGTATTTT,CASSSFLLAGAGLGGAYF
TRBV12-3/TRBV12-4,.,many,TRBJ1-5,TGTGCCAGCACCACCGGACACCTCGAGGGGAATCAGCCCCAGCATTTT,CASTTGHLEGNQPQHF
TRBV28,.,many,TRBJ1-2,TGTGCCAGCAGTTTATTCCCGGGGGCCCTCTATGGCTACACCTTC,CASSLFPGALYGYTF
TRBV20-1,.,many,TRBJ1-1,TGCAGTGCTTCGGGGCGTACGAACACTGAAGCTTTCTTT,CSASGRTNTEAFF
TRBV7-9,TRBD1,.,TRBJ2-1,TGTGCCAGCACGCTTCGGGACAGACGGTCCAATGAGCAGTTCTTC,CASTLRDRRSNEQFF
TRBV20-1,.,.,TRBJ2-7,TGCAGTGCCGCTCGGGAAGGCGAGCAGTACTTC,CSAAREGEQYF
TRBV5-1,TRBD1,many,TRBJ1-4,TGCGCCAGCAGCCGGGACAGGACTAATGAAAAACTGTTTTTT,CASSRDRTNEKLFF
TRBV7-9,.,.,TRBJ1-3,TGTGCCAGCCCGAGAGACGAGGAATCTGGAAACACCATATATTTT,CASPRDEESGNTIYF
TRBV6-1,TRBD2,few,TRBJ2-7,TGTGCCAGCAAGAAAGATAGCGGGAGCGACGAGCAGTACTTC,CASKKDSGSDEQYF
TRBV10-3,TRBD1,few,TRBJ1-2,TGTGCCATCAGTGACCCCGGGACAGACTATGGCTACACCTTC,CAISDPGTDYGYTF
TRBV2,.,many,TRBJ2-3,TGTGCCAGCAGTGCCGTATCAGATACGCAGTATTTT,CASSAVSDTQYF
TRBV15,TRBD1,.,TRBJ2-5,TGTGCCACCAGCGGACAGGTCAAGCGGGAGACCCAGTACTTC,CATSGQVKRETQYF
TRBV20-1,.,many,TRBJ1-1,TGCAGTGCGACCAGCGGGAGAGGAACAATGGTAGCTTTCTTT,CSATSGRGTMVAFF
TRBV13,.,.,TRBJ2-3,TGTGCCAGCAGCTTAAAGCGGGTGGGAGCAGATACGCAGTATTTT,CASSLKRVGADTQYF
TRBV4-1,.,.,TRBJ2-4,TGCGCCAGCGCCCAAACGGACATTCAGTACTTC,CASAQTDIQYF
TRBV5-1,.,many,TRBJ2-1,TGCGCCAGCAGCTTGGCGGGGATCGCCTACAATGAGCAGTTCTTC,CASSLAGIAYNEQFF
TRBV6-6,.,many,TRBJ2-1,TGTGCCAGCAGTTATTCGGGCCTTACTGGGCGGAATGAGCAGTTCTTC,CASSYSGLTGRNEQFF
TRBV27,.,many,TRBJ2-3,TGTGCCAGCAGTTTGCCCCCGCGGAGGGATTCCACTCCCGATACGCAGTATTTT,CASSLPPRRDSTPDTQYF
TRBV3-1,TRBD2,.,TRBJ2-1,TGTGCCAGCAGCCAACCCGGGACTAGCAAGTTCTTC,CASSQPGTSKFF
TRBV28,TRBD1,many,TRBJ2-3,TGTGCCAGCAGGGGACAGGGGAGAACAGATACGCAGTATTTT,CASRGQGRTDTQYF
TRBV3-1,.,many,TRBJ2-1,TGTGCCAGCAGCTTTCTGGCGGACAATGAGCAGTTCTTC,CASSFLADNEQFF
TRBV2,.,many,TRBJ2-5,TGTGCCAGCAGTGAACGGCCCTTTCCTGGGGGGACCCAGTACTTC,CASSERPFPGGTQYF
TRBV28,TRBD1,many,TRBJ2-7,TGTGCCAGCAGTCGGACAGGGGGCGGGAACGAGCAGTACTTC,CASSRTGGGNEQYF
TRBV20-1,.,few,TRBJ1-5,TGCAGTGTCATGGACAGAAATCAGCCCCAGCATTTT,CSVMDRNQPQHF
TRBV19,TRBD2,few,TRBJ2-1,TGTGCCAGTAGTAGGACTAGCGGGAGGGTGAATGAGCAGTTCTTC,CASSRTSGRVNEQFF
TRBV20-1,.,many,TRBJ1-2,TGCAGTGCTAGAGTCCGGGACGGCTATGGCTACACCTTC,CSARVRDGYGYTF
TRBV5-1,.,few,TRBJ1-6,TGCGCCAGCAGCTCAGACAGTAATAATTCACCCCTCCACTTT,CASSSDSNNSPLHF
TRBV29-1,.,few,TRBJ1-2,TGCAGCGTTGAAGATAACGGACACATCTATGGCTACACCTTC,CSVEDNGHIYGYTF
TRBV2,TRBD1,many,TRBJ1-1,TGTGCCAGCAGAGGACAGGGGAATCCGAACACTGAAGCTTTCTTT,CASRGQGNPNTEAFF
TRBV27,.,many,TRBJ1-2,TGTGCCAGCAGTCTAGAAGGTACAACCTCTGGAGGCTACACCTTC,CASSLEGTTSGGYTF
TRBV11-2,TRBD1,.,TRBJ1-1,TGTGCCAGCAGCTACAGGGGGACGGCTTTCTTT,CASSYRGTAFF
TRBV29-1,.,.,TRBJ1-4,TGCAGCGTGTCAGGTTCAACTAATGAAAAACTGTTTTTT,CSVSGSTNEKLFF
TRBV28,.,.,TRBJ1-5,TGTGCCAGCAGCACCACAGGGTATTTTCAGCCCCAGCATTTT,CASSTTGYFQPQHF
TRBV7-9,.,.,TRBJ1-6,TGTGCCAGCAGCTTTGGGGGGGCGACTAATTCACCCCTCCACTTT,CASSFGGATNSPLHF
TRBV10-3,.,.,TRBJ2-3,TGTGCCATCAGTGGTCGAGATGGGGTAGATACGCAGTATTTT,CAISGRDGVDTQYF
TRBV6-1,TRBD1,many,TRBJ1-1,TGTGCCAGCAATGGACAGGGTTCCCTTGGCACTGAAGCTTTCTTT,CASNGQGSLGTEAFF
TRBV7-6,TRBD2,.,TRBJ2-3,TGTGCCAGCAGCCCACTAGCGGGAGTGGCAGATACGCAGTATTTT,CASSPLAGVADTQYF
TRBV20-1,.,many,TRBJ1-1,TGCAGTGCTACACGTGGACAGCCGTTGAACACTGAAGCTTTCTTT,CSATRGQPLNTEAFF
TRBV4-1,TRBD2,many,TRBJ2-2,TGCGCCAGCAGCCAAGATTTCCGCGGGAGGCCGAACACCGGGGAGCTGTTTTTT,CASSQDFRGRPNTGELFF
TRBV20-1,.,many,TRBJ2-1,TGCAGTGCTGGGGGCTTCTCCTACAATGAGCAGTTCTTC,CSAGGFSYNEQFF
TRBV14,.,few,TRBJ1-5,TGTGCCAGCAGCCGAAACTCCCTCGGGTACAGCAATAGCAATCAGCCCCAGCATTTT,CASSRNSLGYSNSNQPQHF
TRBV15,TRBD1,.,TRBJ2-7,TGTGCCACCAGCATCCCAGGGGGAAACTACGAGCAGTACTTC,CATSIPGGNYEQYF
TRBV5-1,.,.,TRBJ2-1,TGCGCCAGCAGCTGGGACTCCTCGAGCTCCTACAATGAGCAGTTCTTC,CASSWDSSSSYNEQFF
TRBV2,TRBD2,many,TRBJ2-1,TGTGCCAGCAGGATGGGGACTAGCAGCAATGAGCAGTTCTTC,CASRMGTSSNEQFF
TRBV14,TRBD1,.,TRBJ2-1,TGTGCCAGCAGCCATTTCCGGGACAGGGGCATGGATGAGCAGTTCTTC,CASSHFRDRGMDEQFF
TRBV6-4,TRBD2,.,TRBJ2-3,TGTGCCAGCAGCGAGGGGACTAGCGGCACAGATACGCAGTATTTT,CASSEGTSGTDTQYF
TRBV29-1,.,few,TRBJ2-1,TGCAGCGTTGAGCAGGGTTTTGCAGTCAATGAGCAGTTCTTC,CSVEQGFAVNEQFF
TRBV5-1,TRBD2,many,TRBJ2-1,TGCGCCAGCAGCCGGACTAGCGGGAGTATCCAGAATGAGCAGTTCTTC,CASSRTSGSIQNEQFF
TRBV9,TRBD1,many,TRBJ1-4,TGTGCCAGCAGCGTGGGACAGGGAGGAGAAAAACTGTTTTTT,CASSVGQGGEKLFF
TRBV29-1,.,.,TRBJ1-5,TGCAGCGTTAGGGCAGGAGGGGGGACCAATCAGCCCCAGCATTTT,CSVRAGGGTNQPQHF
TRBV4-1,TRBD1,.,TRBJ1-2,TGCGCCAGCAGCCACATAACAGGGGGAACTGGCTACACCTTC,CASSHITGGTGYTF
TRBV29-1,.,.,TRBJ2-4,TGCAGCTACTCGGGATTAGCCAAAAACATTCAGTACTTC,CSYSGLAKNIQYF
TRBV10-3,TRBD1,many,TRBJ1-4,TGTGCCATCAGTGATACAGGGGTTGTAACTAATGAAAAACTGTTTTTT,CAISDTGVVTNEKLFF